This T cell receptor (beta chain) was recovered during a study of response to subunit inactivated influenza vaccine. From the RT-PCR reads, TCRdb called clonotypes with MiXCR, one entry per CDR3 protein. This sample carries 560,000 or so distinct CDR3 sequences, 7.5% to 8.5% of them seen once, and the ten largest clones take around 13%. Regarding the study as a whole: A suggestion made by the authors is that each seasonal influenza vaccination recruits few new T cells.

As for this clonotype: As yet, its antigen is unknown.

Per the germline V gene, CDR1 is MNHEY and CDR2 is SVGEGT. The V end was cut by 3 bases, the J end by 5 bases, with 10 bases between. The CDR3 has 13 residues. The receptor was isolated from a man in his fifties or sixties who received an inactivated influenza vaccine. The starting material was PBMCs from blood, obtained 23 to 25 months after vaccination. The chain is built from TRBV6-2 or TRBV6-3 and TRBJ1-1; D is ambiguous. The CDR3 DNA reads TGTGCCAGCAGTTATGTTCAGTCGACTGAAGCTTTCTTT. Amino acids: CASSYVQSTEAFF.